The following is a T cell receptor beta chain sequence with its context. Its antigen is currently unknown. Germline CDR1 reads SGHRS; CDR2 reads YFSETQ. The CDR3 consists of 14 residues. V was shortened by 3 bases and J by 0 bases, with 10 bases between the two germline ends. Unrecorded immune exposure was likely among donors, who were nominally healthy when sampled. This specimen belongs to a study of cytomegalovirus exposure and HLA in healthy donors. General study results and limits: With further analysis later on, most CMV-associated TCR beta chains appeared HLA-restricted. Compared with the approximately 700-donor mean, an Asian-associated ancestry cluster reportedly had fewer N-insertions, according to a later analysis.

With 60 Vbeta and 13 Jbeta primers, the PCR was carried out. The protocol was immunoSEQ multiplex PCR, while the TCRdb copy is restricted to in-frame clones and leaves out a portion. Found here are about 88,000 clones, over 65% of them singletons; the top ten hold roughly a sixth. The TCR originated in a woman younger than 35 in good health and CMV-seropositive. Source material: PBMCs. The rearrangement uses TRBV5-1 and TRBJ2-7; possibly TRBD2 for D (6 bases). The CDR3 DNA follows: TGCGCCAGCAGCTCGGGACTTCCCTCCTACGAGCAGTACTTC. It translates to CASSSGLPSYEQYF.